The text below deals with one T cell receptor beta chain. This record comes from a study of blood T cell repertoires in COVID-19. Study in general: Material from acute and convalescent COVID-19 was sourced from the United States, Italy and Spain.

Original processing notes: Estimation of nucleated cell counts relied on the amplification of reference gene primers. This table comes from immunoSEQ multiplex PCR, and its TCRdb copy is limited to in-frame clones, with some not included. Clone size and the V and J calls come from that table; the DNA yielded D and trimming. Of 150,000 to 250,000 clones listed, approximately 86% were seen once; the top ten hold 2% to 2.5%. The sample consisted of PBMCs or T cells enriched from blood (not recorded which). The TCR comes from a woman between 25 and 40 years old who had recovered from COVID-19.

The CDR3 loop is CASSSSSGAAYNEQFF. CDR3 DNA: TGTGCCAGCAGCTCATCTAGCGGAGCCGCCTACAATGAGCAGTTCTTC. J is TRBJ2-1 and V is TRBV9; TRBD2 matches at 7 bases. The CDR3 extends over 16 amino acids. V was pared by 4 bases and J by 2 bases, with 9 bases of the junction left unmatched. Germline CDR1 is SGDLS and CDR2 is YYNGEE.